The rows below give T cell receptor beta chains drawn from one sample of a study of shared clonotypes between healthy human individuals. Clones were read by immunoSEQ multiplex PCR, and TCRdb kept only the in-frame ones, dropping some. The data contain 2 million to 2.5 million clones, around 95% of them singletons. Sequenced material: naive CD4+ T cells sorted from blood. The receptors come from a man aged 18 to 29 in good health. Both conserved end residues are part of each CDR3. The order of the fields is J gene, D gene, clone size, CDR3 length, V gene, CDR3 DNA, CDR3 protein. A D gene is named only where the DNA matches it firmly. Clone size is not always given. Where it is, it says once, few, many or a class for expanded clones.

TRBJ2-3	TRBD2	.	15	TRBV27	TGTGCCAGCAGTCACCCTAGCGGGGGAAAAGATACGCAGTATTTT	CASSHPSGGKDTQYF
TRBJ2-1	.	.	13	TRBV29-1	TGCAGTGGGGGGCAGTTCTCCTACAATGAGCAGTTCTTC	CSGGQFSYNEQFF
TRBJ1-3	.	.	15	TRBV5-1	TGCGCCAGCAGCTCCCAGGGAAACTCTGGAAACACCATATATTTT	CASSSQGNSGNTIYF
TRBJ2-1	.	.	15	TRBV7-9	TGTGCCAGCAGCTTAGGGGGACTCGGCTACAATGAGCAGTTCTTC	CASSLGGLGYNEQFF
TRBJ2-2	.	.	16	TRBV5-4	TGTGCCAGCAGCTCGGGAGAGATCAGGGGGGCCGGGGAGCTGTTTTTT	CASSSGEIRGAGELFF
TRBJ2-6	.	.	16	TRBV15	TGTGCCACCAGCAGAGATGGGGTGGCTGGGGCCAACGTCCTGACTTTC	CATSRDGVAGANVLTF
TRBJ2-5	.	.	12	TRBV10-3	TGTGCCATCAGTGAAGGTGCAGAGACCCAGTACTTC	CAISEGAETQYF
TRBJ1-1	TRBD1	.	14	TRBV5-6	TGTGCCAGCAGCTGGGGGACAGCGAACACTGAAGCTTTCTTT	CASSWGTANTEAFF
TRBJ2-7	.	.	11	TRBV6-1	TGTGCCGTGGACAGACTCTACGAGCAGTACTTC	CAVDRLYEQYF
TRBJ1-1	TRBD1	many	14	TRBV10-3	TGTGCCATCACCGGGGGACAGGGCTGGACTGAAGCTTTCTTT	CAITGGQGWTEAFF
TRBJ1-1	.	once	13	TRBV5-1	TGCGCCAGCAGCTCTGGGGGTGGCACTGAAGCTTTCTTT	CASSSGGGTEAFF
TRBJ1-3	TRBD1	.	19	TRBV18	TGTGCCAGCTCACAGGACAGGGTGTTATATTCAGGTTCTGGAAACACCATATATTTT	CASSQDRVLYSGSGNTIYF
TRBJ2-5	.	.	13	TRBV16	TGTGCCAGCAGCCAAGGACGGCAAGAGACCCAGTACTTC	CASSQGRQETQYF
TRBJ2-2	.	once	15	TRBV1	TGCACCAGCAGCCAAGATAGTCAACTCGTGGGGGAGCTGTTTTTT	CTSSQDSQLVGELFF
TRBJ2-1	.	.	14	TRBV5-1	TGCGCCAGCAGCGGACTGGATTCCTACAATGAGCAGTTCTTC	CASSGLDSYNEQFF
TRBJ2-5	TRBD1	.	16	TRBV2	TGTGCCAGCAGTGAGGGTGGAACAGGGGGCTTGGAGACCCAGTACTTC	CASSEGGTGGLETQYF
TRBJ2-5	.	.	15	TRBV4-1	TGCGCCAGCAGCCGGGTAGGAGGATTTGCAGAGACCCAGTACTTC	CASSRVGGFAETQYF
TRBJ1-2	TRBD1	.	15	TRBV7-2	TGTGCCAGCAGCTCTCCGGCGACAGGGGGAGCTGGCTACACCTTC	CASSSPATGGAGYTF
TRBJ2-3	.	.	16	TRBV7-9	TGTGCCAGCAGCTTAGTGGGCAGGGAAGGCACAGATACGCAGTATTTT	CASSLVGREGTDTQYF
TRBJ2-5	.	.	14	TRBV6-5	TGTGCCAGCAGGCCCCTAGCGCTCCAAGAGACCCAGTACTTC	CASRPLALQETQYF
TRBJ2-2	TRBD1	.	17	TRBV18	TGTGCCAGCTCACGATACACGCCGGGACAGGGGACCGGGGAGCTGTTTTTT	CASSRYTPGQGTGELFF
TRBJ1-1	.	.	14	TRBV2	TGTGCCAGCAGTAGATATTGGACAGCGGTTGAAGCTTTCTTT	CASSRYWTAVEAFF
TRBJ1-2	TRBD1	few	13	TRBV7-8	TGTGCCAGCAGCTTCACAGGGGAGGGTGGCTACACCTTC	CASSFTGEGGYTF
TRBJ2-5	TRBD2	.	12	TRBV6-6	TGTGCCAGTCGACTAGCGGAAGAGACCCAGTACTTC	CASRLAEETQYF
TRBJ1-1	.	few	12	TRBV6-1	TGTGCCAGCAGGGGGACCGCTATTGAAGCTTTCTTT	CASRGTAIEAFF
TRBJ1-5	.	.	13	TRBV10-2	TGCGCCAGCAGTGAGATTGGGTATCAGCCCCAGCATTTT	CASSEIGYQPQHF
TRBJ2-7	.	once	13	TRBV29-1	TGCAGCGTAGTCTCGGATCAAGCCTACGAGCAGTACTTC	CSVVSDQAYEQYF
TRBJ2-3	.	.	12	TRBV27	TGTGCCAGCACCGAGAGCACAGATACGCAGTATTTT	CASTESTDTQYF
TRBJ1-5	TRBD1	.	17	TRBV7-2	TGTGCCAGCAGCTTAGCGGGGACAGCAGGGTTCAATCAGCCCCAGCATTTT	CASSLAGTAGFNQPQHF
TRBJ1-1	TRBD1	.	16	TRBV19	TGTGCCAGTAGTATAGGGGCAGGGGGCTCTATCACTGAAGCTTTCTTT	CASSIGAGGSITEAFF
TRBJ1-5	TRBD1	.	15	TRBV4-3	TGCGCCAGCAGCCAAGAGGGGACAGGGTATCAGCCCCAGCATTTT	CASSQEGTGYQPQHF
TRBJ1-4	.	once	16	TRBV5-6	TGTGCCAGCAGCTTGTCGGGGCTGTCGACTAATGAAAAACTGTTTTTT	CASSLSGLSTNEKLFF
TRBJ2-2	TRBD2	.	15	TRBV7-2	TGTGCCAGCGGACTAGCGGGGGGTGCTACCGGGGAGCTGTTTTTT	CASGLAGGATGELFF
TRBJ1-2	.	.	16	TRBV7-9	TGTGCCAGCAGCCCTGGGACGGTCGTCTATGATAGGGGCTACACCTTC	CASSPGTVVYDRGYTF
TRBJ1-1	.	.	15	TRBV6-6	TGTGCCAGCACCCCTACGGTAGGCCAGAACACTGAAGCTTTCTTT	CASTPTVGQNTEAFF
TRBJ2-1	TRBD1	.	15	TRBV7-7	TGTGCTAGCAGCTCGGACAGGGTAACCTACAATGAGCAGTTCTTC	CASSSDRVTYNEQFF
TRBJ2-2	TRBD2	.	15	TRBV11-3	TGTGCCAGCAGCCATCGCGGGGGGAACACCGGGGAGCTGTTTTTT	CASSHRGGNTGELFF
TRBJ2-5	TRBD2	.	14	TRBV5-1	TGCGCCAGCACTAGCGGGGGGGCCGGAGAGACCCAGTACTTC	CASTSGGAGETQYF